Each of the 2 T cell receptor beta chains below was sequenced from the same sample in a study of OX40 agonist ivuxolimab in advanced cancers. TCRdb keeps only in-frame clones here, not all; method: immunoSEQ multiplex PCR. Among over 5,000 clones listed, roughly 80% were seen once. This sample comprised CD4+ or CD8+ T cells sorted from blood, obtained in a trial of the OX40 agonist ivuxolimab. All receptors derive from an adult with an advanced solid tumor such as melanoma, head and neck, liver or kidney cancer.

CDR3 in DNA: TGTGCCAGCATCACCGGGACAGGGGGACCCGAGCAGTACTTC. Its translation: CASITGTGGPEQYF. The chain joins TRBV2 to TRBJ2-7, with TRBD1 matching over 11 bases. V shed 7 bases, J shed 6 bases, and the junction held 8 bases outside the gene matches. CDR1 is SNHLY and CDR2 is FYNNEI in the germline V gene. The CDR3 totals 14 residues.

CDR3 region: CASGINNEQFF. CDR3 DNA: TGTGCCAGCGGAATCAACAATGAGCAGTTCTTC. This rearrangement joins TRBV6-5 to TRBJ2-1, with unresolved D. CDR3 length equals 11 residues. V was pared by 8 bases and J by 5 bases, with 7 bases between. Germline V gene lookup returns CDR1 MNHEY and CDR2 SVGAGI.